This T cell receptor beta chain was sequenced in a study of blood T cell repertoires in COVID-19. Looking at the study overall: There were acute and convalescent COVID-19 samples, and they came from the United States, Italy and Spain. The analysed material was cDNA or gDNA that came from T cells, B-cell-depleted T cells, or PBMCs.

The germline gives CDR1 MDHEN, CDR2 SYDVKM. There are 14 residues in the CDR3. V shed 2 bases and J 8 bases; nucleotides not matched to a gene: 6. As originally analysed: The authors estimated nucleated cell counts from reference gene primer amplification. Profiling relied on immunoSEQ multiplex PCR, and the TCRdb table lists in-frame clones only, not all of them. That table supplies the V and J calls and clone size; D and trimming were determined from the DNA. The sample holds about 75,000 clones; approximately 90% are singletons and the top ten take roughly 20%. This clone was detected only once. The specimen was peripheral blood. This TCR derives from a human donor in a cohort sampled during active COVID-19. The V gene is TRBV28, the J gene TRBJ1-2; TRBD1 matches 9 bases. CDR3 region: CASSLVQGARGYTF. CDR3 nucleotide sequence: TGTGCCAGCAGTTTAGTACAGGGGGCGCGGGGCTACACCTTC.